This T cell receptor (beta chain) was documented in a study of T cells in Graves' hyperthyroidism and ophthalmopathy (dated by TCRdb to about 2019). Notes on the research overall: Peripheral blood was collected at initial diagnosis, before any treatment. In six Graves' hyperthyroidism patients, the study also compared T-cell repertoires from thyroid tissue with T-cell repertoires from blood. Whether ophthalmopathy could be predicted prospectively was tested in an independent validation cohort made up of about 20 hyperthyroidism patients plus 17 patients who later progressed to ophthalmopathy. According to the paper, TCR Vbeta CDR3 sequencing was carried out on 135 peripheral blood samples, which came from around 43 ophthalmopathy, approximately 78 hyperthyroidism and some 17 progressor patients. Once sampling was done, hyperthyroidism patients were given methimazole at a starting dose of 30 mg daily, whereas ophthalmopathy patients were given high-dose intravenous methylprednisolone. A discovery cohort of about 100 patients, roughly 40 with Graves' ophthalmopathy and over 55 with stable Graves' hyperthyroidism, was used to find distinguishing TCR V-J signatures. For training and testing, the 100 patients in the discovery cohort were randomly divided in a 7:3 ratio.

Per the germline V gene, SGHTA is the CDR1 and FQGNSA is the CDR2. The CDR3 starts with the cysteine, ends with the phenylalanine, and has 14 residues. Solely the CDR3 DNA is kept, with 42 bases framed from the first base. Trimmed from V: 5 bases; trimmed from J: 2 bases; junction bases lacking a gene match: 3. Points the paper makes about the study in general: Most expanded thyroid clonotypes (frequency above 0.001) were also detected in blood, suggesting blood repertoires may reflect thyroid immune responses. No statistical method was used to set the sample size in advance, and investigators knew the group allocation. Ophthalmopathy was separated from stable hyperthyroidism by a 13 V-J signature model, with approximately 86% sensitivity and just over 81% specificity obtained in cross-validation and 80%/75% obtained in testing. During validation, the model predicted progression to ophthalmopathy a median of around six months ahead of onset, with more than 60% sensitivity and less than 85% specificity.

TCR beta CDR3 regions were amplified from RNA transcripts. For the first round of RT-PCR on the TCR CDR3, the HTBI primer set was used together with the Qiagen OneStep RT-PCR kit. Libraries were constructed in a second round of multiplex PCR, after which size selection and purification were performed. Sequencing of the libraries was done on an Illumina HiSeq2000 using paired-end 100 bp reads. The published analysis was carried out like this. SOAPnuke was used to process the raw data, throwing out any read that contained adapters or uncalled bases, had a mean Phred below 15, or lacked an exact constant-primer or identifier match. High-quality paired reads were merged using COPE v1.2.5, and each unique nucleotide sequence was defined as a clonotype. MiTCR v1.1 was used to align clonotypes to the IMGT TRBV, TRBD and TRBJ reference segments. Only V-J combinations with frequency above 0.0001, covering about 99% of repertoires, were analysed. The TCS score was defined as F50 (clonal expansion) divided by E x V (chaos), with BLOSUM62-based TCRdist calculated between CDR3 peptides within each V-J. Welch's t-statistics and random forest reduced 450 to 600 V-J features to about 13, which were used in a naive Bayes classifier (R e1071). TCRdb ran its own pipeline on the public reads, namely fastp trimming at Q25 and MiXCR clone calling, and kept in-frame beta chains. Rows merge per CDR3 protein into single entries with the most common DNA and genes. V and J calls and clone size were set by TCRdb, not the authors. For this sample the table gives under 200,000 distinct CDR3 sequences, of which about a tenth were detected only once. Over 20% of the sample rests with the top ten.

The sample holds many counts of this clonotype. Its binding antigen is unknown. Base qualities are not recorded, but no much larger clone differs from it by a single base. Hyperthyroidism patients were newly diagnosed, had a disease duration of under 2 months, and were aged 18 to 65 years. Exclusion was applied to patients with uncontrolled infections, other autoimmune diseases, pregnancy or lactation. Diagnoses were established on the basis of clinical symptoms, serum thyroxine and TRAb, thyroid ultrasound, and orbital computed tomography. Blood from progressor patients was drawn when they were first diagnosed with hyperthyroidism, before any ophthalmopathy symptoms appeared. PBMCs were separated from 10 ml of fresh peripheral blood using Ficoll-Paque density gradient centrifugation. Progressor patients were first diagnosed with Graves' hyperthyroidism and then developed ophthalmopathy during follow-up. Total RNA was extracted using Trizol reagent, and RNA quality was assessed on an Agilent 2100 Bioanalyzer.

This chain is built from TRBV7-2 and TRBJ1-5; 7 central bases correspond to TRBD1. The sequence was collected from a woman younger than 30 with Graves' hyperthyroidism that later progressed to Graves' ophthalmopathy. The specimen was blood. The sequenced DNA is TGTGCCAGCAGCATTACAGGGGGCAATCAGCCCCAGCATTTT. It encodes CASSITGGNQPQHF.